This TCR beta chain is from a study of T-cell reconstitution after alpha-beta-depleted transplantation in children. Findings and limits, study-wide: Several hundred expanded graft clones reportedly gave rise to the alpha-beta T cells present about two months after transplant.

In regard to this clonotype: Antigen unknown.

This sample's TCRbeta library carried unique molecular identifier barcodes. TCRdb called the PCR reads again in MiXCR, with one record for every CDR3 protein. This repertoire shows 490,000 or so distinct CDR3 sequences, about 10% found once; its top ten account for approximately 2%. Looked up from germline, CDR1 is SGHAT and CDR2 is FQNNGV. The CDR3 is 16 amino acids. V was clipped by 0 bases and J by 3 bases; unmatched bases: 8. The specimen was PBMCs, collected before TCRalphabeta/CD19-depleted stem cell transplant. This clonotype was obtained from a child between 2 and 9 years old with inherited bone marrow failure, due to receive a stem cell transplant. V is TRBV11-2 and J is TRBJ2-7; TRBD1 aligns across 7 bases. CDR3 in DNA: TGTGCCAGCAGCTTAGATGACGGGACAGCCGACTACGAGCAGTACTTC. Translation gives CASSLDDGTADYEQYF. Complete variable domain (other parts from reference TRBV11-2 and TRBJ2-7): EAGVAQSPRYKIIEKRQSVAFWCNPISGHATLYWYQQILGQGPKLLIQFQNNGVVDDSQLPKDRFSAERLKGVDSTLKIQPAKLEDSAVYLCASSLDDGTADYEQYFGPGTRLTVT.